Shown below are 18 T cell receptor beta chains from a single sample sequenced in a study of cytomegalovirus exposure and HLA in healthy donors. PCR used 60 Vbeta primers and 13 Jbeta primers. Assay used: immunoSEQ multiplex PCR; TCRdb lists only in-frame clones, some missing. This table has about 140,000 clones, around four fifths appearing once. Sequenced input: PBMCs. The source is a woman aged 60-75 years in good health and CMV-seropositive.

The rearrangement links TRBV4-2 to TRBJ2-7, with a weak D call TRBD1 (6 bases). From germline, CDR1 is LGHNA and CDR2 YNFKEQ. The CDR3 is 15 residues long. The V gene lost 1 base and the J gene lost 0 bases, with 10 bases spanning the gap. The CDR3 bases are TGTGCCAGCAGCCAAGCAGGGGAATTCTCCTACGAGCAGTACTTC. As protein: CASSQAGEFSYEQYF.

The CDR3 here is CASSLASGTGRVGAQHF. The CDR3 nucleotides are TGTGCCAGCAGCTTAGCGTCCGGGACAGGGCGAGTTGGAGCCCAGCATTTT. This chain connects TRBV7-2 to TRBJ1-5, with 9 bases lining up with TRBD1. The CDR3 loop spans 17 amino acids. With 0 bases clipped from V and 11 bases from J, the junction kept 14 bases outside the gene matches. CDR1 is SGHTA, CDR2 FQGNSA, per germline.

V is TRBV2 and J is TRBJ2-7; a weak D match, TRBD1 (5 bases). The CDR3 runs to 13 residues. With 7 bases removed from V and 5 bases from J, the gap between germline ends came to 15 bases. Germline lookup yields CDR1 SNHLY and CDR2 FYNNEI. The CDR3 sequence is CASMRQWYHEQYF. DNA for the CDR3: TGTGCCAGCATGAGACAGTGGTACCACGAGCAGTACTTC.

This clone was seen once. V usage is TRBV19 and J usage is TRBJ2-1; weak D call: TRBD2 (6 bases). V lost 3 bases to trimming and J lost 6 bases, with 18 bases between them. This CDR3 has 16 amino acids. CDR1 and CDR2 (germline): LNHDA, SQIVND (reference sequence). CDR3 residues: CASSISGDFRLNEQFF. The CDR3 DNA reads as TGTGCCAGTAGTATCTCGGGGGACTTCAGGCTCAATGAGCAGTTCTTC.

This clone was seen only a few times. The chain links TRBV27 to TRBJ2-1; the match to TRBD1 covers 9 bases. V shed 6 bases and J 14 bases; nucleotides not matched to a gene: 8. From germline, CDR1 is MNHEY and CDR2 SMNVEV (reference sequence). The CDR3 has 12 residues. CDR3 DNA: TGTGCCAGCAGGACTAACAGGGGGCGGAAGTTCTTC. This sequence encodes CASRTNRGRKFF.

The V and J genes are TRBV10-3 and TRBJ2-7; 8 bases are a match to TRBD1. The CDR3 is 13 residues long. Germline trimming cut 5 bases from V and 5 bases from J; bases unmatched to any gene: 5. The germline gives CDR1 ENHRY, CDR2 SYGVKD. The CDR3 nucleotides read TGTGCCATCAGTTCCGAGACAGGGGACGAGCAGTACTTC. It codes for CAISSETGDEQYF.

The chain links TRBV28 to TRBJ1-6; no firm D call. The ends were cut back, 7 bases at V and 0 bases at J, with 7 bases in the middle. This CDR3 spans 14 amino acids. Germline V lookup: CDR1 MDHEN, CDR2 SYDVKM. In nucleotides, the CDR3 is TGTGCCAGCATCAGAAGCTCCTATAATTCACCCCTCCACTTT. This gives the protein CASIRSSYNSPLHF.

This clone was detected only once. The J gene is TRBJ1-2, the V gene TRBV7-9; TRBD1 might be the D (5 bases). Per germline, CDR1 SEHNR and CDR2 FQNEAQ (reference sequence). The CDR3 is 16 amino acids. Trimming cost V 0 bases and J 4 bases, with 15 bases left between them. In nucleotides, the CDR3 is TGTGCCAGCAGCTTAGCGATGGGGGGGGACTTCTATGGCTACACCTTC. This translates into CASSLAMGGDFYGYTF.

The V call is TRBV27, the J call TRBJ2-3, with TRBD1 identical over 7 bases. This CDR3 has 14 residues. With V trimmed by 6 bases and J by 2 bases, 5 bases remained unmatched. Germline V gives CDR1 MNHEY, CDR2 SMNVEV (reference sequence). CDR3 region: CASRTGVTTDTQYF. CDR3 coding DNA: TGTGCCAGCAGAACAGGGGTTACCACAGATACGCAGTATTTT.

The chain has TRBV11-3 and TRBJ1-1, with 7 bases fitting TRBD1. From germline, CDR1 is SGHNT and CDR2 YENEEA. The V gene end was trimmed by 5 bases and the J gene end by 4 bases; junction bases not matched to a gene: 7. CDR3 size: 14 residues. CDR3 in DNA: TGTGCCAGCAGCCACCTTACAGGGGTCACTGAAGCTTTCTTT. Translated, it gives CASSHLTGVTEAFF.

The chain has TRBV19 and TRBJ2-1, with 8 bases lining up with TRBD1. The ends lost 7 bases at V and 0 bases at J; junction bases unmatched: 11. The germline gives CDR1 LNHDA, CDR2 SQIVND (reference sequence). The CDR3 extends over 17 amino acids. The CDR3 loop reads CASTTGDRGSSYNEQFF. CDR3 in DNA: TGTGCCAGTACTACTGGAGACAGGGGTTCCTCCTACAATGAGCAGTTCTTC.

This clone was picked up a small number of times. The chain is built from TRBV2 and TRBJ2-5; perhaps TRBD2 as D (6 bases). Trimming cost V 1 base and J 6 bases, with 9 bases left between them. Germline CDR1 SNHLY, CDR2 FYNNEI. The CDR3 is 13 residues long. CDR3 sequence (DNA): TGTGCCAGCAGTGAAGGGAGGGAGAAGACCCAGTACTTC. Protein sequence: CASSEGREKTQYF.

The chain employs TRBV7-2 and TRBJ2-2; 7 nucleotides align to TRBD1. Germline loops: CDR1 SGHTA, CDR2 FQGNSA. This CDR3 region has 13 residues. Trimming at V came to 9 bases and at J to 5 bases, leaving 6 bases not matched to a gene. The CDR3 DNA is TGTGCCAGTAACAGGGGACGGACCGGGGAGCTGTTTTTT. Its protein product is CASNRGRTGELFF.

The chain joins TRBV11-3 to TRBJ1-1; D is possibly TRBD1 (6 bases). The germline CDR1 and CDR2 sequences are SGHNT and YENEEA. V was clipped by 3 bases and J by 4 bases, with 9 bases between them. CDR3 length: 13 residues. CDR3 region: CASSLDSGTEAFF. The CDR3 nucleotides read TGTGCCAGCAGCTTGGACAGCGGCACTGAAGCTTTCTTT.

V and J are TRBV4-1 and TRBJ2-7; perhaps TRBD2 as D (5 bases). The CDR3 totals 14 residues. Trimming cost V 5 bases and J 0 bases, with 11 bases left between them. Germline V gives CDR1 MGHRA, CDR2 YSYEKL. The CDR3 reads CASSSEGSSYEQYF. Written as DNA, the CDR3 is TGCGCCAGCAGCTCTGAAGGGAGCTCCTACGAGCAGTACTTC.

The J gene is TRBJ2-1, the V gene TRBV5-4; D unresolved. The V end lost 1 base, the J end lost 2 bases, and 10 bases lay between the germline ends. This CDR3 is built from 15 residues. Looked up from germline, CDR1 is SGHNT and CDR2 is YYREEE (reference sequence). DNA of the CDR3: TGTGCCAGCAGCTTGTTAACAAACGCCTACAATGAGCAGTTCTTC. This translates into CASSLLTNAYNEQFF.

The rearrangement joins TRBV29-1 to TRBJ1-1; D unresolved. Looked up from germline, CDR1 is SQVTM and CDR2 is ANQGSEA. Trimming took off 3 bases at V and 2 bases at J, with 10 bases between the two ends. CDR3 size: 13 residues. CDR3 protein: CSVEGGINTEAFF. CDR3 bases: TGCAGCGTTGAGGGAGGGATTAACACTGAAGCTTTCTTT.

The rearrangement joins TRBV4-2 to TRBJ2-2, with 12 bases matching TRBD2. Germline V gives CDR1 LGHNA, CDR2 YNFKEQ. The CDR3 is 19 residues long. V was clipped by 1 base and J by 3 bases; unmatched bases: 9. The CDR3 bases are TGTGCCAGCAGCCAAGTACGTCCTAGCGGGAGGGCGGACACCGGGGAGCTGTTTTTT. Protein sequence: CASSQVRPSGRADTGELFF.